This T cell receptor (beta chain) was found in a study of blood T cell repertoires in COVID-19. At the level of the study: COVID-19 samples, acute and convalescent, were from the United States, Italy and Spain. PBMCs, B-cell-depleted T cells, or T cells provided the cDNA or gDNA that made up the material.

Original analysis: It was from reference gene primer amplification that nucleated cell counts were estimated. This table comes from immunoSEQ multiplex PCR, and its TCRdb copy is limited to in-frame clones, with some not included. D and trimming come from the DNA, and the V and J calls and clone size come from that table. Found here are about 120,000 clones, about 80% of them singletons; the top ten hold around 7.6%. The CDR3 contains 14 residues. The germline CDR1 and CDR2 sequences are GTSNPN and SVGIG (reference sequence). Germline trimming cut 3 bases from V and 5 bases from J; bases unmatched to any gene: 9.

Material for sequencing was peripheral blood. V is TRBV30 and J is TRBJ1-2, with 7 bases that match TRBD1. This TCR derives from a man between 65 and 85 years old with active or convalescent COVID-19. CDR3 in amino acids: CAWRAIGGPYGYTF. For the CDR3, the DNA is TGTGCCTGGAGGGCGATAGGGGGCCCTTATGGCTACACCTTC.